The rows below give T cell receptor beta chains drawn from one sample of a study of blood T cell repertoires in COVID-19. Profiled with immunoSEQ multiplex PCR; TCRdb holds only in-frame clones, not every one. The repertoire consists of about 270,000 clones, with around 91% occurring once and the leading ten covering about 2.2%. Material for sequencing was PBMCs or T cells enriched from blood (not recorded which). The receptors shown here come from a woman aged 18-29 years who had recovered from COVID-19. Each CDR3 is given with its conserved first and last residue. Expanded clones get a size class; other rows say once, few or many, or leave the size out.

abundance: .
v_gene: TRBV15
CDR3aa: CATRVLSRGNTEDFF

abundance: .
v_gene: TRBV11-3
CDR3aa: CASSSSGTGEDTQYF

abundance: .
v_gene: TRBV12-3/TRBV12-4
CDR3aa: CASRHRGSYTF

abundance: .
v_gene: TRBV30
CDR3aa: CAWSVRGGVGQPQHF

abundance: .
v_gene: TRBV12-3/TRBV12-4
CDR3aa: CASSLTGEQYF

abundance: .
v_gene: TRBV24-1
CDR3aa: CATTRDRVVRDNYGYTF

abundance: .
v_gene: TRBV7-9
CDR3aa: CASSFDRDNYGYTF

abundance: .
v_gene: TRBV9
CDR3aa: CASSTRQGFYEQYF

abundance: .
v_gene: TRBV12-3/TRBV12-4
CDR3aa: CASGGAGRDEQYF

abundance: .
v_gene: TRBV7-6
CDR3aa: CASSQTSYEQYF

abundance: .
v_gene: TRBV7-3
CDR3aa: CASSFLAGGPDTQYF

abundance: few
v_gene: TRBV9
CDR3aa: CASSVATGSYEQYF

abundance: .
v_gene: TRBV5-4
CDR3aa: CASSLGVGTGRTEAFF